This passage covers 32 T cell receptor beta chains from one sample sequenced in a study of T-cell reconstitution after alpha-beta-depleted transplantation in children. Using unique molecular identifiers, the investigators prepared the TCRbeta library. TCRdb processed the PCR reads anew with MiXCR; each CDR3 protein has one entry. The sample holds 190,000 or so distinct CDR3 sequences, approximately 6.6% seen once. Source: PBMCs from the stem cell graft donor, taken from the stem cell graft. Source of these receptors: a human donor who donated a stem cell graft to a child with Wiskott-Aldrich syndrome.

This clonotype was recorded many times. The CDR3 nucleotides are TGTGCCAGCAGCCCACCCCTCCACTTT. Protein product: CASSPPLHF. V and J are TRBV5-5 and TRBJ1-6; D gene ambiguous. Per germline, CDR1 SGHKS and CDR2 YYEKEE (reference sequence). V lost 4 bases and J lost 11, with 1 base in between. The CDR3 extends over 9 amino acids.

This clonotype was recorded many times. The CDR3 spells CATRLADSTDTQYF. As DNA, the CDR3 is TGTGCCACCCGACTAGCGGACTCCACAGATACGCAGTATTTT. The J gene is TRBJ2-3, the V gene TRBV2; 9 bases map to TRBD2. The CDR3 runs to 14 residues. V shed 10 bases, J shed 2 bases, and the junction held 7 bases outside the gene matches. Germline values: CDR1 SNHLY, CDR2 FYNNEI.

This clonotype was observed many times. J is TRBJ1-4 and V is TRBV12-3 or TRBV12-4, with D uncertain. Trimming cost V 4 bases and J 4 bases, with 13 bases left between them. The CDR3 is made up of 15 amino acids. The CDR3 bases are TGTGCCAGCAGTTCCCGTGCCGGATTTAATGAAAAACTGTTTTTT. Protein product: CASSSRAGFNEKLFF.

This clonotype was seen repeatedly, ten times or more. The rearrangement links TRBV20-1 to TRBJ2-3, with D perhaps matching TRBD1 (5 bases). With 0 bases removed from V and 5 bases from J, the gap between germline ends came to 18 bases. The CDR3 covers 16 residues. Germline lookup yields CDR1 DFQATT and CDR2 SNEGSKA (reference sequence). The CDR3 DNA reads as TGCAGTGCTAGAGATACGGCAGGGCCCGTTCTAGATACGCAGTATTTT. It codes for CSARDTAGPVLDTQYF.

This clonotype was seen many times. The V and J genes are TRBV7-2 and TRBJ2-7, with D maybe TRBD2 (7 bases). Trimming took off 1 base at V and 3 bases at J, with 13 bases between the two ends. The germline CDR1 and CDR2 sequences are SGHTA and FQGNSA. The CDR3 length is 15 residues. CDR3 protein: CASSLVGGGSYEQYF. In DNA form, the CDR3 reads TGTGCCAGCAGCTTAGTCGGGGGCGGGAGCTACGAGCAGTACTTC.

This clonotype was seen repeatedly, ten times or more. The V and J genes are TRBV15 and TRBJ2-1; 7 bases are shared with TRBD1. Germline-derived CDR1 and CDR2 are LNHNV and YYDKDF (reference sequence). This CDR3 has 13 residues. Unmatched junction bases numbered 5, after V lost 4 bases and J lost 8 bases. For the CDR3, the DNA is TGTGCCACCAGCACGCGACAGGGCCATGAGCAGTTCTTC. Translating gives CATSTRQGHEQFF.

Many counts were recorded for this clonotype. The rearrangement links TRBV28 to TRBJ1-1, with 9 bases lining up with TRBD1. CDR1 and CDR2 from the germline V gene are MDHEN and SYDVKM. The length of the CDR3 is 14 residues. Germline trimming cut 6 bases from V and 4 bases from J; bases unmatched to any gene: 6. The CDR3 sequence: CASSSHRGLTEAFF. CDR3 nucleotides: TGTGCCAGCAGCTCACACAGGGGGCTCACTGAAGCTTTCTTT.

Only a few counts were recorded for this clonotype. The chain couples TRBV28 to TRBJ2-7, with D possibly being TRBD1 (8 bases). Germline loops: CDR1 MDHEN, CDR2 SYDVKM. Trimming removed 8 bases at V and 3 bases at J, with 17 bases between. CDR3 length equals 14 residues. CDR3 nucleotide sequence: TGTGCCAGCGCCGGGGGGACAGGCTTCTACGAGCAGTACTTC. Translation: CASAGGTGFYEQYF.

This clonotype has a count of ten or more. V gene TRBV28 combines with J gene TRBJ1-1; 7 bases align to TRBD1. Germline values: CDR1 MDHEN, CDR2 SYDVKM. Trimming took 9 bases from V and 2 from J; bases not matched to a gene: 6. This CDR3 is built from 13 residues. The chain's CDR3 is CASTGQINTEAFF. CDR3 nucleotide sequence: TGTGCCAGTACGGGACAGATAAACACTGAAGCTTTCTTT.

Many counts were recorded for this clonotype. The rearrangement joins TRBV7-9 to TRBJ2-5; the match to TRBD1 covers 10 bases. Losses at the gene ends were 4 bases for V and 5 bases for J; bases not matched to a gene: 7. The CDR3 runs to 15 residues. Germline V CDR1 and CDR2: SEHNR, FQNEAQ (reference sequence). CDR3 nucleotide sequence: TGTGCCAGCAGCTACCCGGGACAGGGGTTGGAGACCCAGTACTTC. It translates to CASSYPGQGLETQYF.

This clonotype was seen at least ten times. The chain uses TRBV5-5 and TRBJ2-2; 8 nucleotides agree with TRBD2. In germline, CDR1 is SGHKS, CDR2 YYEKEE (reference sequence). The CDR3 has 15 amino acids. The V gene end was trimmed by 3 bases and the J gene end by 7 bases; junction bases not matched to a gene: 8. The CDR3 DNA follows: TGTGCCAGCAGCTCCCCCGGGAGGGCTGACGGGGAGCTGTTTTTT. It translates to CASSSPGRADGELFF.

This clonotype was counted ten times or more. The rearrangement joins TRBV2 to TRBJ2-1; 8 bases are a match to TRBD1. Germline CDR1 is SNHLY and CDR2 is FYNNEI. V gave up 3 bases and J gave up 13 bases; unmatched junction bases: 11. The CDR3 loop spans 14 amino acids. CDR3 residues: CASSDDGQGEKQFF. The CDR3, as DNA: TGTGCCAGCAGTGATGATGGACAGGGCGAAAAACAGTTCTTC.

This clonotype was detected ten times or more. This sequence joins TRBV7-9 and TRBJ1-2; D remains ambiguous. Trimming shortened V by 5 bases and J by 2 bases, and 6 bases separated the two germline ends. CDR3 size: 12 residues. Germline V gene sequence: CDR1 SEHNR, CDR2 FQNEAQ (reference sequence). CDR3 in DNA: TGTGCCAGCAGCCCGTGGAACTATGGCTACACCTTC. This gives the protein CASSPWNYGYTF.

This clonotype was picked up many times. This chain links TRBV5-1 with TRBJ1-2; 7 bases line up with TRBD1. CDR1 is SGHRS, CDR2 YFSETQ, per germline. This CDR3 contains 14 residues. Trimming cost V 2 bases and J 6 bases; bases outside gene matches: 7. The CDR3 protein is CASSLIDRVHGYTF. In nucleotides, the CDR3 is TGCGCCAGCAGCTTAATCGACAGGGTTCATGGCTACACCTTC.

In this sample, this clonotype turned up a few times. The chain recombines TRBV29-1 with TRBJ1-2, with TRBD1 as a possible D gene (5 bases). In germline, CDR1 is SQVTM, CDR2 ANQGSEA. The ends were cut back, 2 bases at V and 4 bases at J, with 8 bases in the middle. The CDR3 runs 12 residues. CDR3 in DNA: TGCAGCGTTGAACCAGGGACCTATGGCTACACCTTC. Protein product: CSVEPGTYGYTF.

The gene calls are TRBV12-3 or TRBV12-4 and TRBJ2-2, with no clear D. V was clipped by 6 bases and J by 4 bases, with 21 bases between them. The CDR3 loop spans 17 amino acids. CDR3 bases: TGTGCCAGCAGGGCCCCCGTGGCAGGCACTCCCACCGGGGAGCTGTTTTTT. Translation: CASRAPVAGTPTGELFF.

This clonotype was recorded at least ten times. This chain uses TRBV6-5 with TRBJ1-1; no clear D gene. Trimming took 6 bases from V and 6 from J, leaving 17 bases between them. There are 14 residues in the CDR3. Germline lookup yields CDR1 MNHEY and CDR2 SVGAGI. CDR3 in amino acids: CASRALSVGAEAFF. The CDR3 DNA reads TGTGCCAGCAGGGCGTTGTCAGTGGGTGCTGAAGCTTTCTTT.

This clonotype was counted a few times. The V call is TRBV7-9, the J call TRBJ2-1; D might be TRBD2 (5 bases). Germline assignment: CDR1 SEHNR and CDR2 FQNEAQ (reference sequence). The CDR3 length is 16 residues. Between the trimmed V and J ends, which lost 1 base and 2 bases, there was a span of 12 bases. CDR3 DNA: TGTGCCAGCAGCTTAGAGAGCGGAGGCACCTACAATGAGCAGTTCTTC. Amino acids: CASSLESGGTYNEQFF.

This clonotype was observed many times. The chain recombines TRBV20-1 with TRBJ2-7, with TRBD1 matching 8 bases. There are 14 residues in the CDR3. Trimming at V came to 4 bases and at J to 3 bases, leaving 8 bases not matched to a gene. Per the germline V gene, CDR1 is DFQATT and CDR2 is SNEGSKA (reference sequence). As DNA, the CDR3 is TGCAGTGCTATCACGGGACAGGACTTCTACGAGCAGTACTTC. As protein: CSAITGQDFYEQYF.

In its sample, this clonotype was seen many times. The chain carries TRBV9 and TRBJ2-1, with D perhaps matching TRBD2 (6 bases). Trimming shortened V by 3 bases and J by 4 bases, and 23 bases separated the two germline ends. The germline CDR1 and CDR2 sequences are SGDLS and YYNGEE. The CDR3 length is 18 residues. CDR3 protein: CASSAGVWRAGEYNEQFF. The CDR3 DNA sequence: TGTGCCAGCAGCGCCGGGGTGTGGAGGGCTGGAGAGTACAATGAGCAGTTCTTC.

This clonotype has more than one count but fewer than ten. The chain links TRBV7-2 to TRBJ2-7, with TRBD1 as a possible D gene (6 bases). This CDR3 spans 14 amino acids. Germline CDR1 and CDR2: SGHTA and FQGNSA. With 4 bases removed from V and 5 bases from J, the gap between germline ends came to 15 bases. CDR3 DNA sequence: TGTGCCAGCAGCTCGCCCGACAGGTCCGACGAGCAGTACTTC. As protein: CASSSPDRSDEQYF.

This rearrangement joins TRBV4-3 to TRBJ1-1; D uncertain. Per the germline V gene, CDR1 is LGHNA and CDR2 is YSLEER. The CDR3 consists of 14 residues. V lost 4 bases, J lost 5 bases, and 14 bases lay in between. CDR3 DNA: TGCGCCAGCAGCCCCGACGGGGTGTGGACTGAAGCTTTCTTT. It specifies CASSPDGVWTEAFF.

This clonotype was detected ten times or more. This chain joins TRBV10-3 and TRBJ2-3, with D unresolved. CDR3 size: 14 residues. Germline CDR1 and CDR2: ENHRY and SYGVKD. Trimming stripped 2 bases from V and 0 bases from J, with 6 bases between. The CDR3 protein is CAISEKDSTDTQYF. CDR3 in DNA: TGTGCCATCAGTGAGAAGGACAGCACAGATACGCAGTATTTT.

At least ten counts were recorded for this clonotype. The rearrangement joins TRBV20-1 to TRBJ2-1; TRBD2 matches 15 bases. Looked up from germline, CDR1 is DFQATT and CDR2 is SNEGSKA (reference sequence). V was clipped by 4 bases and J by 4 bases; unmatched bases: 14. This CDR3 has 19 amino acids. CDR3 bases: TGCAGTGCTAACAACCCAGGGACTAGCGGGAGGAGGAGTTACAATGAGCAGTTCTTC. Amino acid sequence: CSANNPGTSGRRSYNEQFF.

This clonotype was counted ten times or more. V usage is TRBV20-1 and J usage is TRBJ1-2, with a tentative D call TRBD1 (5 bases). The germline CDR1 and CDR2 sequences are DFQATT and SNEGSKA (reference sequence). V was trimmed by 5 bases and J by 3 bases, leaving 10 bases between them. This CDR3 spans 12 amino acids. DNA of the CDR3: TGCAGTGCTCGGACAATCGACTATGGCTACACCTTC. This gives the protein CSARTIDYGYTF.

This chain links TRBV12-3 or TRBV12-4 with TRBJ2-1; no clear D gene. V was cut by 3 bases and J by 5 bases, with 8 bases left in between. CDR3 length equals 13 residues. CDR3 region: CASSFYSNNEQFF. CDR3 DNA sequence: TGTGCCAGCAGTTTTTATAGTAACAATGAGCAGTTCTTC.

This clonotype was seen at least ten times. J is TRBJ2-7 and V is TRBV20-1, with 10 bases identical to TRBD2. This CDR3 is built from 14 residues. V lost 5 bases to trimming and J lost 4 bases; unmatched junction nucleotides: 8. Germline V gene lookup returns CDR1 DFQATT and CDR2 SNEGSKA (reference sequence). The CDR3 region has the DNA TGCAGTGCTCCTCCTATTAGCGGGGGGTACGAGCAGTACTTC. The encoded protein is CSAPPISGGYEQYF.

The genes are TRBV12-3 or TRBV12-4 and TRBJ2-3, with 13 bases fitting TRBD2. With 5 bases clipped from V and 3 bases from J, the junction kept 11 bases outside the gene matches. The CDR3 is 18 amino acids. CDR3 nucleotides: TGTGCCAGCAGTCGAACTTTCGGACTAGCGGGAGAAACAGATACGCAGTATTTT. Residues: CASSRTFGLAGETDTQYF.

To note about this clonotype: Sequence at one end of the junction differs from germline and may be a read error. The chain couples TRBV20-1 to TRBJ2-1; 9 positions match TRBD2. The germline V gene has CDR1 DFQATT and CDR2 SNEGSKA (reference sequence). The CDR3 length is 13 residues. CDR3 loop: CSAHSIGAGGLLF. The CDR3 DNA reads TGCAGTGCTCACTCGATTGGCGCGGGGGGGCTCCTCTTC.

The rearrangement joins TRBV14 to TRBJ1-4; maybe TRBD1 (5 bases). Germline V gene lookup returns CDR1 SGHDN and CDR2 FVKESK. V lost 1 base to trimming and J lost 8 bases, with 17 bases between them. The CDR3 consists of 16 residues. The CDR3 spells CASSQVLDTPGEKLFF. CDR3 bases: TGTGCCAGCAGCCAAGTATTGGACACCCCCGGGGAAAAACTGTTTTTT.

This clonotype was seen at least ten times. The V gene is TRBV5-1, the J gene TRBJ2-1; 7 nucleotides line up with TRBD1. The germline V gene has CDR1 SGHRS and CDR2 YFSETQ. The CDR3 loop spans 15 amino acids. Trimming removed 4 bases from V and 5 bases from J; junction bases left unmatched: 9. In DNA, the CDR3 is TGCGCCAGCAGCCCGTTCGGACAGGCCGACAATGAGCAGTTCTTC. Translated, it gives CASSPFGQADNEQFF. The variable domain in full, with the rest retrieved from reference TRBV5-1 and TRBJ2-1, is KAGVTQTPRYLIKTRGQQVTLSCSPISGHRSVSWYQQTPGQGLQFLFEYFSETQRNKGNFPGRFSGRQFSNSRSEMNVSTLELGDSALYLCASSPFGQADNEQFFGPGTRLTVL.

This clonotype appeared many times. This chain joins TRBV12-3 or TRBV12-4 and TRBJ1-1; TRBD1 agrees at 9 bases. V was clipped by 5 bases and J by 3 bases; unmatched bases: 13. The CDR3 is made up of 17 amino acids. CDR3 in DNA: TGTGCCAGCAGTCCTAAAAACAGGGGGCGAAGGGACACTGAAGCTTTCTTT. Residues: CASSPKNRGRRDTEAFF.